These 6 T cell receptor beta chains came from one sample sequenced in a study of tumor-infiltrating lymphocytes in primary liver carcinoma. Blood RNA was derived from unsorted whole blood, and germline DNA was extracted too. A primer in the constant region served to generate TCR beta cDNA from roughly 520 ng of total RNA. Three nested multiplex PCR rounds of slightly modified ARM-PCR generated TCR beta libraries. The opening two PCR rounds, 10 cycles each, paired TRBV1-TRBV30 forward primers with a C-beta reverse primer. MiXCR, applied by TCRdb to the multiplex PCR reads, yields one record per CDR3 protein. Seen here are approximately 340,000 distinct CDR3 sequences, about 65% observed once, and the top ten hold 5% to 6.5%. The specimen was peripheral blood. These receptor sequences come from a man aged 40-49 years with primary liver carcinoma and hepatitis B virus infection.

About this clonotype itself: A much larger clonotype is one base distant, so this may be a read error. The J gene is TRBJ2-7, the V gene TRBV7-9; possible D gene TRBD1, 6 bases. The CDR3 length is 13 residues. CDR1 is SEHNR, CDR2 FQNEAQ, per germline (reference sequence). In DNA form, the CDR3 reads TGTGACAGCAGCTTAGGGGGTTCCTACGAGCAGTACTTC. It is translated as CDSSLGGSYEQYF.

In this sample, this clonotype turned up many times. The gene calls are TRBV6-5 and TRBJ2-1, with 11 positions matching TRBD2. The CDR3 contains 15 residues. The V segment lost 2 bases and the J segment 8 bases; nucleotides outside the gene matches: 5. Germline V gene lookup returns CDR1 MNHEY and CDR2 SVGAGI. The CDR3 loop reads CASSYTGTSGDEQFF. In DNA, the CDR3 is TGTGCCAGCAGTTACACCGGGACTAGCGGCGATGAGCAGTTCTTC.

There are many counts of this clonotype. The rearrangement links TRBV6-2 or TRBV6-3 to TRBJ2-2, with 8 positions matching TRBD1. J lost 7 bases, V lost 4 bases, and 8 bases had no gene match. The CDR3 totals 15 residues. Germline CDR1 and CDR2: MNHEY and SVGEGT. The CDR3 DNA reads as TGTGCCAGCAGTTTCCGGGACAGGAGCCTCGGGGAGCTGTTTTTT. This codes for CASSFRDRSLGELFF.

The chain employs TRBV11-2 and TRBJ2-7; the D gene is possibly TRBD1 (6 bases). Per germline, CDR1 SGHAT and CDR2 FQNNGV. V was trimmed by 5 bases and J by 13 bases, leaving 21 bases between them. This CDR3 comprises 13 residues. Here the CDR3 DNA reads TGTGCCAGCAGCCCCCAGGGGTGGAGCCCGCATTACTTC. It is translated as CASSPQGWSPHYF. Full variable domain (outside the CDR3, taken from reference TRBV11-2 and TRBJ2-7): EAGVAQSPRYKIIEKRQSVAFWCNPISGHATLYWYQQILGQGPKLLIQFQNNGVVDDSQLPKDRFSAERLKGVDSTLKIQPAKLEDSAVYLCASSPQGWSPHYFGPGTRLTVT.

A word on this clonotype: An end of the junction does not agree with germline; a read error may underlie this. The chain couples TRBV11-2 to TRBJ2-7, with 7 positions matching TRBD2. Per germline, CDR1 SGHAT and CDR2 FQNNGV. The CDR3 length is 13 residues. The CDR3: CADSFPSGYEQYF. The CDR3, as DNA: TGTGCCGACAGCTTTCCTAGCGGATACGAGCAGTATTTC.

This clonotype appeared once. This chain joins TRBV24-1 and TRBJ2-5, with TRBD1 matching over 10 bases. Germline V lookup: CDR1 KGHDR, CDR2 SFDVKD. Trimming removed 3 bases from V and 1 base from J; junction bases left unmatched: 4. The CDR3 contains 16 residues. Written as DNA, the CDR3 is TGTGCCACCAGTGATGCCCGGGACAGGGGCCAAGAGACCCAGTACTTC. Its protein product is CATSDARDRGQETQYF.